This is a list of T cell receptor beta chains from one sample in a study of blood T cell repertoires in COVID-19. Sequencing was performed with immunoSEQ multiplex PCR; in TCRdb, only in-frame clones are kept and a portion is missing. The sample comprises about 230,000 clones, 75% to 90% of which are singletons, and approximately 2.6% rests with the top ten. The sequencing sample was made of peripheral blood. These receptors all come from a man aged 25-45 years with COVID-19, enrolled during active disease. Each CDR3 is given with its conserved first and last residue. The D gene is left open where the match is weak. Some rows mark clone size as missing; the rest say once, few, many or name a class of expanded clone.

D gene: NA
V gene: TRBV6-6
clone size: NA
J gene: TRBJ1-2
CDR3 protein: CASSYSGVSDYGYTF
CDR3 DNA: TGTGCCAGCAGTTACTCAGGAGTTTCCGACTATGGCTACACCTTC

D gene: TRBD2
V gene: TRBV7-3
clone size: NA
J gene: TRBJ2-3
CDR3 protein: CASSLIPAGVSTDTQYF
CDR3 DNA: TGTGCCAGCAGCTTAATTCCAGCGGGGGTGTCCACAGATACGCAGTATTTT

D gene: TRBD1
V gene: TRBV25-1
clone size: NA
J gene: TRBJ1-2
CDR3 protein: CASSAKGGGSGYTF
CDR3 DNA: TGTGCCAGCAGTGCCAAAGGGGGCGGTAGTGGCTACACCTTC

D gene: NA
V gene: TRBV6-5
clone size: NA
J gene: TRBJ2-7
CDR3 protein: CASRYAGNRYEQYF
CDR3 DNA: TGTGCCAGCAGGTACGCGGGGAATCGGTACGAGCAGTACTTC

D gene: TRBD1
V gene: TRBV11-2
clone size: NA
J gene: TRBJ1-2
CDR3 protein: CASSLDQGGYGYTF
CDR3 DNA: TGTGCCAGCAGCTTAGATCAGGGGGGCTATGGCTACACCTTC

D gene: NA
V gene: TRBV18
clone size: NA
J gene: TRBJ2-3
CDR3 protein: CASSPGLSTDTQYF
CDR3 DNA: TGTGCCAGCTCACCAGGGCTTAGCACAGATACGCAGTATTTT

D gene: NA
V gene: TRBV20-1
clone size: NA
J gene: TRBJ2-2
CDR3 protein: CSASPPISGTGELFF
CDR3 DNA: TGCAGTGCTAGTCCTCCGATCTCGGGGACCGGGGAGCTGTTTTTT

D gene: TRBD1
V gene: TRBV10-3
clone size: NA
J gene: TRBJ2-6
CDR3 protein: CAIGLGTGQVSGANVLTF
CDR3 DNA: TGTGCCATCGGTCTGGGGACAGGGCAAGTTTCTGGGGCCAACGTCCTGACTTTC

D gene: NA
V gene: TRBV7-8
clone size: NA
J gene: TRBJ2-2
CDR3 protein: CASKGGATGELFF
CDR3 DNA: TGTGCCAGCAAAGGGGGGGCCACCGGGGAGCTGTTTTTT

D gene: NA
V gene: TRBV5-1
clone size: once
J gene: TRBJ1-5
CDR3 protein: CASSLGENQPQHF
CDR3 DNA: TGCGCCAGCAGCTTGGGCGAAAATCAGCCCCAGCATTTT

D gene: NA
V gene: TRBV28
clone size: many
J gene: TRBJ2-6
CDR3 protein: CASTPASDSGANVLTF
CDR3 DNA: TGTGCCAGCACCCCCGCAAGCGACTCTGGGGCCAACGTCCTGACTTTC

D gene: NA
V gene: TRBV15
clone size: NA
J gene: TRBJ1-2
CDR3 protein: CATSRDVVQGGYGYTF
CDR3 DNA: TGTGCCACCAGCAGAGATGTCGTACAGGGTGGCTATGGCTACACCTTC

D gene: TRBD1
V gene: TRBV5-1
clone size: NA
J gene: TRBJ1-2
CDR3 protein: CASSQGTGSGYTF
CDR3 DNA: TGCGCCAGCAGCCAGGGGACAGGGAGCGGCTACACCTTC

D gene: NA
V gene: TRBV6-5
clone size: NA
J gene: TRBJ2-7
CDR3 protein: CASRRGTYEQYF
CDR3 DNA: TGTGCCAGCAGGAGGGGGACCTACGAGCAGTACTTC

D gene: TRBD2
V gene: TRBV5-1
clone size: NA
J gene: TRBJ2-7
CDR3 protein: CASSPVSGGPYEQYF
CDR3 DNA: TGCGCCAGCAGCCCTGTCTCGGGAGGGCCCTACGAGCAGTACTTC

D gene: TRBD1
V gene: TRBV4-2
clone size: NA
J gene: TRBJ1-5
CDR3 protein: CASSQEPGQGGNQPQHF
CDR3 DNA: TGTGCCAGCAGCCAAGAACCGGGACAGGGAGGCAATCAGCCCCAGCATTTT

D gene: NA
V gene: TRBV3-1/TRBV3-2
clone size: once
J gene: TRBJ1-4
CDR3 protein: CASSQQGTEKLFF
CDR3 DNA: TGTGCCAGCAGCCAGCAGGGTACTGAAAAACTGTTTTTT

D gene: TRBD1
V gene: TRBV10-3
clone size: NA
J gene: TRBJ2-7
CDR3 protein: CAINRQGAAREQYF
CDR3 DNA: TGTGCCATCAACCGTCAGGGGGCAGCTCGCGAGCAGTACTTC

D gene: TRBD1
V gene: TRBV2
clone size: NA
J gene: TRBJ2-7
CDR3 protein: CASNQPWGQGSNEQYF
CDR3 DNA: TGTGCCAGCAACCAGCCTTGGGGACAGGGTAGCAACGAGCAGTACTTC

D gene: TRBD2
V gene: TRBV24-1
clone size: once
J gene: TRBJ2-3
CDR3 protein: CATSDLLAEPPDTQYF
CDR3 DNA: TGTGCCACCAGTGATTTACTAGCGGAGCCCCCAGATACGCAGTATTTT

D gene: NA
V gene: TRBV4-2
clone size: NA
J gene: TRBJ2-4
CDR3 protein: CASSHIILDRDIQYF
CDR3 DNA: TGTGCCAGCAGCCACATCATACTAGATCGAGACATTCAGTACTTC

D gene: TRBD1
V gene: TRBV27
clone size: NA
J gene: TRBJ1-2
CDR3 protein: CASSGDRVLGYTF
CDR3 DNA: TGTGCCAGCAGTGGCGACAGGGTTCTTGGCTACACCTTC

D gene: NA
V gene: TRBV7-3
clone size: NA
J gene: TRBJ2-3
CDR3 protein: CASSLLGVEDTQYF
CDR3 DNA: TGTGCCAGCAGCTTATTAGGAGTGGAAGATACGCAGTATTTT